This T cell receptor beta chain is from a study of T cells expressing NK-cell markers. Study-wide background: The study drew TCR beta repertoires from sorted CD3+CD56+NKG2C+, CD3+CD56+NKG2C- and CD3+CD56-NKG2C+ T cells.

As concerns this clonotype: Its antigen is unidentified.

TCRdb re-called the 5' RACE reads, yielding one record per CDR3 amino acid sequence without DNA. This sample contains fewer than 200,000 distinct CDR3 sequences. Study-level points and caveats: These clonotypes, the leaders elsewhere, also led the CD3+CD56-NKG2C+ fraction in several donors. The study left the HCMV specificity of expanded NKG2C+ T cell clones unresolved.

The CDR3 has 15 amino acids. Germline assignment: CDR1 ENHRY and CDR2 SYGVKD. This chain links TRBV10-3 with TRBJ2-7. The source material was blood T cells: a sorted CD56 or NKG2C T cell subset, CD4+ or CD8+ T cells, or bulk PBMC T cells (not recorded which). This TCR was recovered from a woman aged 18-70 years in good health. CDR3 in amino acids: CAISEAGGATYEQYF.